Included here is one T cell receptor (beta chain) sequence, with context. Its antigen is unknown. Deletions cut 1 base from V and 1 base from J, with 13 bases between. The CDR3 is made up of 16 amino acids. Germline V gene lookup returns CDR1 ENHRY and CDR2 SYGVKD. The data were taken from a study of CD8 T cells in ankylosing spondylitis. Study-level points and caveats: Blood of patients with ankylosing spondylitis appeared to be characterized by a TCR beta motif of several highly homologous variants.

The TCR beta libraries were generated through quantitative 5'-RACE incorporating molecular barcodes. MiXCR, run by TCRdb on the 5' RACE reads, gives a single entry per CDR3 protein. The sample gives around 340,000 distinct CDR3 sequences, 14% to 15% of which show up once; 1.1% is in the top ten. The specimen was blood, either unsorted or a sorted T cell fraction (not recorded which). V is TRBV10-3 and J is TRBJ1-2; no clear D gene. The receptor was isolated from a male donor with ankylosing spondylitis or in good health (not recorded which). CDR3 sequence: CAISELRAGLNYGYTF. DNA of the CDR3: TGTGCCATCAGTGAGTTGAGGGCAGGACTTAACTATGGCTACACCTTC.